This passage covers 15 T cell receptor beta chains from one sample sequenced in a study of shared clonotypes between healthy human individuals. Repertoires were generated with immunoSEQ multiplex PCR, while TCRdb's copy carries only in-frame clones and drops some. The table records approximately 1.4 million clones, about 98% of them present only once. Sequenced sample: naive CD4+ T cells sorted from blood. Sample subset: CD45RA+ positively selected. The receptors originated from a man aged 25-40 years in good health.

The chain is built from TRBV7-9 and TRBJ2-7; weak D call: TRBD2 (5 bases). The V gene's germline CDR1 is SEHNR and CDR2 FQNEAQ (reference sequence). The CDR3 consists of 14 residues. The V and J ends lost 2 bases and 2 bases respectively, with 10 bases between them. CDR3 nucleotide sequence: TGTGCCAGCAGCTTACGACGGGAACCCTACGAGCAGTACTTC. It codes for CASSLRREPYEQYF.

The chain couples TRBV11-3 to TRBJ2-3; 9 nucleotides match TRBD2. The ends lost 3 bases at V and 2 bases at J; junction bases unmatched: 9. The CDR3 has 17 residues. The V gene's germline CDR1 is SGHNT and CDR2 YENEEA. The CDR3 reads CASSLGMTSGLTDTQYF. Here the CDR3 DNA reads TGTGCCAGCAGCTTGGGGATGACTAGCGGACTCACAGATACGCAGTATTTT.

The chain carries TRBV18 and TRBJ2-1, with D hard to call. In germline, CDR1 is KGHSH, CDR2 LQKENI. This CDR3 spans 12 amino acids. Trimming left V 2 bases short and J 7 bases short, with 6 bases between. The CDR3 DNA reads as TGTGCCAGCTCACCAACGGCGAATGAGCAGTTCTTC. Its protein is CASSPTANEQFF.

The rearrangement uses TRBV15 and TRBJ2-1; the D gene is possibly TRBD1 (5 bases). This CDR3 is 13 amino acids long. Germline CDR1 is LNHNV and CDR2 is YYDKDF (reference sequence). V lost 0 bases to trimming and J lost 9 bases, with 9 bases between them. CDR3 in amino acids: CATSRDSGSEQFF. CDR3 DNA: TGTGCCACCAGCAGAGATTCAGGGTCTGAGCAGTTCTTC.

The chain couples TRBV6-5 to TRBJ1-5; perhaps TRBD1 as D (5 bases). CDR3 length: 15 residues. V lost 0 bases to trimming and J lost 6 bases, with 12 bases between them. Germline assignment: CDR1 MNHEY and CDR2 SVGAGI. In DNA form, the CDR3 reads TGTGCCAGCAGTTACTCCGCTGCGGGGGGTCAGCCCCAGCATTTT. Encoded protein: CASSYSAAGGQPQHF.

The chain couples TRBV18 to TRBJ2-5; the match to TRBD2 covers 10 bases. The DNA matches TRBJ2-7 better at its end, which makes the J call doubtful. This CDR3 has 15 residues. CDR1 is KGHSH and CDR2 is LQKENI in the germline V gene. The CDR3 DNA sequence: TGTGCCAGCTCACCACAGGCTAGCGGGAGCGACGAGCAGTACTTC. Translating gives CASSPQASGSDEQYF.

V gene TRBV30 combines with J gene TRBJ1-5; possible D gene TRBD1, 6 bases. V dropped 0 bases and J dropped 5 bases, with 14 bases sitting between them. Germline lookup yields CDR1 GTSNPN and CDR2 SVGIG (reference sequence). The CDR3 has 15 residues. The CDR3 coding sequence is TGTGCCTGGAGTGTAAATACAGGGCGGGATCAGCCCCAGCATTTT. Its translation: CAWSVNTGRDQPQHF.

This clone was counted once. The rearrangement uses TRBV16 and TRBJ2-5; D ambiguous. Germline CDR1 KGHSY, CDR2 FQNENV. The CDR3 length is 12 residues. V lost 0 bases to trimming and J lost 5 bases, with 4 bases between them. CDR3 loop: CASSQSPETQYF. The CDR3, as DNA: TGTGCCAGCAGCCAATCTCCGGAGACCCAGTACTTC.

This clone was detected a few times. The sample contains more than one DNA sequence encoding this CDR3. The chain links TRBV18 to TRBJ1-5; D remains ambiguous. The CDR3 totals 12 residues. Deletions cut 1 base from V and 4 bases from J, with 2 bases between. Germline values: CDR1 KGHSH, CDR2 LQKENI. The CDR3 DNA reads TGTGCCAGCTCACCACAGAATCAGCCCCAGCATTTT. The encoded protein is CASSPQNQPQHF.

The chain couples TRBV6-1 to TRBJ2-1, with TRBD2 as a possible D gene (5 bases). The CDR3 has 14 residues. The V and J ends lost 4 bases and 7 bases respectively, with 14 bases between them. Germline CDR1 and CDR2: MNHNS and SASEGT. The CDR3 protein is CASSGKVGVNEQFF. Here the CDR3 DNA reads TGTGCCAGCAGTGGAAAGGTGGGAGTTAATGAGCAGTTCTTC.

DNA for the CDR3: TGTGCCAGCAGCGTACCAGAACCCGGACTAGCGGGAGACACCTTGTACTACAATGAGCAGTTCTTC. Translation gives CASSVPEPGLAGDTLYYNEQFF. The chain joins TRBV9 to TRBJ2-1; 13 bases are a match to TRBD2. V gave up 1 base and J gave up 3 bases; unmatched junction bases: 19. The CDR3 is made up of 22 amino acids. The germline gives CDR1 SGDLS, CDR2 YYNGEE.

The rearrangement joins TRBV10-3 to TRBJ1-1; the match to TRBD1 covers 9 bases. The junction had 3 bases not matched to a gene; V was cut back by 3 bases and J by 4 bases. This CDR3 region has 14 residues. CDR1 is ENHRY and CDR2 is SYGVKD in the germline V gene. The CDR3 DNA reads TGTGCCATCAGTGAATTGACAGGGGGCACTGAAGCTTTCTTT. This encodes CAISELTGGTEAFF.

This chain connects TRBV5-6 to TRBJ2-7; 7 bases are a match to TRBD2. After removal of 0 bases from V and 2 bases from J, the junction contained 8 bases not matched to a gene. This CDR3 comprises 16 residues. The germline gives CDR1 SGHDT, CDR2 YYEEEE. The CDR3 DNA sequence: TGTGCCAGCAGCTTGGCCTTCGGGAGGAGAACCTACGAGCAGTACTTC. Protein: CASSLAFGRRTYEQYF.

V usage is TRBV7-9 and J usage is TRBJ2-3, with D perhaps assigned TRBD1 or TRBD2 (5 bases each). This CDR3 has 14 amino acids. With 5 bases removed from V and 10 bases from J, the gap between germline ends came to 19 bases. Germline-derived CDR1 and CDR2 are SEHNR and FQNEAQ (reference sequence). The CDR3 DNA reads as TGTGCCAGCAGCCAACCTGGGGGTGATGGGGCGCAGTATTTT. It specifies CASSQPGGDGAQYF.

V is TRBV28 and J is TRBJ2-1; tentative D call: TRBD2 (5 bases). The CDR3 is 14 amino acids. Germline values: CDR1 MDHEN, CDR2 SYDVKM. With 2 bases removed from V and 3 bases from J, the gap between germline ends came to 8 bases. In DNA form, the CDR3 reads TGTGCCAGCAGTTTAGGACTCGTCTACAATGAGCAGTTCTTC. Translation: CASSLGLVYNEQFF.